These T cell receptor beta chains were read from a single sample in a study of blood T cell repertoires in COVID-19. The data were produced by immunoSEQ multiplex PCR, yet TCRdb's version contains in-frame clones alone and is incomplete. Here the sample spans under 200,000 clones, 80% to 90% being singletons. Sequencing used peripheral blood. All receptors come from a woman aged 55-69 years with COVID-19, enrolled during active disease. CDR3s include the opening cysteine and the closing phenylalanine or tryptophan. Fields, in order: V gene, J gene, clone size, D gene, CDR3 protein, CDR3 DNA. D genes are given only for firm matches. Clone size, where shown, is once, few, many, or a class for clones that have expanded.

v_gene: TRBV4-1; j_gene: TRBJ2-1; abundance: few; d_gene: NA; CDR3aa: CASSRGDSEIEQFF; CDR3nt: TGCGCCAGCAGCCGCGGGGACAGCGAGATTGAGCAGTTCTTC
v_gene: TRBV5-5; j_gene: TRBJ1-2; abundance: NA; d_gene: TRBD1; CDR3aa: CASSLRDRAPGYTF; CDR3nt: TGTGCCAGCAGCCTCCGGGACAGGGCTCCTGGCTACACCTTC
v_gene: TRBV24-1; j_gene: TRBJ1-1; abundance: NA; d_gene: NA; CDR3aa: CATSDLGQGGAFF; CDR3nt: TGTGCCACCAGTGATTTAGGGCAGGGAGGTGCTTTCTTT
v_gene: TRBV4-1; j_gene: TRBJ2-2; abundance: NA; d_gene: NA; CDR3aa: CASSTGRNTGELFF; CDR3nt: TGCGCCAGCAGCACCGGGAGGAACACCGGGGAGCTGTTTTTT
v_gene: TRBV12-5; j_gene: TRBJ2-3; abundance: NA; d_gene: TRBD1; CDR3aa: CASGLSGGVDTQYF; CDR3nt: TGTGCTAGTGGTTTGTCAGGGGGCGTAGATACGCAGTATTTT
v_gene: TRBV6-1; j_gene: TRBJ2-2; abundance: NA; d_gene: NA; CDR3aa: CASSEARMNTGELFF; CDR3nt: TGTGCCAGCAGTGAAGCGAGGATGAACACCGGGGAGCTGTTTTTT
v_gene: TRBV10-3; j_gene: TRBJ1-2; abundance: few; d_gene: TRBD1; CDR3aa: CAISESKGQGSLRDGYTF; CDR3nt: TGTGCCATCAGTGAGTCGAAGGGACAGGGCTCTCTAAGAGATGGCTACACCTTC
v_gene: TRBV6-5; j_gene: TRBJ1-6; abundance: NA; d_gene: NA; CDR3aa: CASRRLNSPLHF; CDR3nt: TGTGCCAGCAGGAGGTTAAATTCACCCCTCCACTTT
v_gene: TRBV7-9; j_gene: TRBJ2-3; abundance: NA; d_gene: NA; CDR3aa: CASISGEMVTQYF; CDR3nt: TGTGCCAGCATCTCAGGGGAGATGGTTACGCAGTATTTT
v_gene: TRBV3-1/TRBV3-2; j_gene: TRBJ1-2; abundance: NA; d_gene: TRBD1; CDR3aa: CASSRIQGANYGYTF; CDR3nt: TGTGCCAGCAGCCGGATTCAGGGGGCGAACTATGGCTACACCTTC
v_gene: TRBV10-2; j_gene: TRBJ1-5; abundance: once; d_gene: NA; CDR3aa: CASSEGLGQPQHF; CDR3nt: TGCGCCAGCAGTGAGGGACTCGGTCAGCCCCAGCATTTT
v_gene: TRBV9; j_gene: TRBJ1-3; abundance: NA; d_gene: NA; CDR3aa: CASSVEGGSGNTIYF; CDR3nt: TGTGCCAGCAGCGTAGAGGGGGGGTCTGGAAACACCATATATTTT
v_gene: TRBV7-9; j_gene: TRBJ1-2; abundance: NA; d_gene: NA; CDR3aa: CASREGSTGHLGGYTF; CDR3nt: TGTGCCAGCAGGGAGGGAAGTACGGGCCACCTGGGGGGCTACACCTTC
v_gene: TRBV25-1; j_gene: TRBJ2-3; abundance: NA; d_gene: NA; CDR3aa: CAKQRVGSPDTQYF; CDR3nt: TGTGCCAAGCAGAGGGTCGGGAGTCCAGATACGCAGTATTTT
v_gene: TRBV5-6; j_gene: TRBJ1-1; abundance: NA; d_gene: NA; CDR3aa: CASSSWAGGSTEAFF; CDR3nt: TGTGCCAGCAGCTCCTGGGCGGGGGGCTCCACTGAAGCTTTCTTT
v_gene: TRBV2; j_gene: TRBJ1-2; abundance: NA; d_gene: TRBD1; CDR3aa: CASSRGSYGYTF; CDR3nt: TGTGCCAGCAGCAGGGGGTCGTATGGCTACACCTTC
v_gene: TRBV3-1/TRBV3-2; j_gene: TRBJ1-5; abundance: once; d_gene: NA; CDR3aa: CASSRGSEQPQHF; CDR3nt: TGTGCCAGCAGCCGCGGGTCGGAGCAGCCCCAGCATTTT
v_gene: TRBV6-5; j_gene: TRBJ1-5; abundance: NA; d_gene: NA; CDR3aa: CAGSGGDYSNQPQHF; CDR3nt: TGTGCCGGCAGCGGAGGGGACTATAGCAATCAGCCCCAGCATTTT